The rows below give T cell receptor beta chains drawn from one sample of a study of blood T cell repertoires in COVID-19. Only in-frame clones appear in the TCRdb table, and some are missing; sequencing was by immunoSEQ multiplex PCR. The table has 100,000 to 150,000 clones, around nine tenths seen once; the top ten hold 2% to 2.5%. Sequenced sample: peripheral blood. The receptor set was obtained from an older man with active COVID-19. Both conserved end residues are part of each CDR3. Fields, in order: D gene, V gene, J gene, clone size, CDR3 protein, CDR3 DNA. A D gene is named only where the DNA matches it firmly. Rows may omit the clone size; those that give it use once, few, many or a size class.

D gene: TRBD1; V gene: TRBV7-2; J gene: TRBJ1-1; clone size: .; CDR3 protein: CASCLGGSNTEAFF; CDR3 DNA: TGTGCCAGCTGTCTAGGGGGCTCGAACACTGAAGCTTTCTTT
D gene: .; V gene: TRBV2; J gene: TRBJ1-5; clone size: few; CDR3 protein: CASTGRGLSNQPQHF; CDR3 DNA: TGTGCCAGCACCGGAAGAGGTCTTAGCAATCAGCCCCAGCATTTT
D gene: .; V gene: TRBV30; J gene: TRBJ1-5; clone size: few; CDR3 protein: CAWSVGGAGNQPQHF; CDR3 DNA: TGTGCCTGGAGTGTGGGGGGTGCGGGCAATCAGCCCCAGCATTTT
D gene: .; V gene: TRBV5-1; J gene: TRBJ2-5; clone size: .; CDR3 protein: CASKQGRETQYF; CDR3 DNA: TGCGCCAGCAAACAGGGGAGGGAGACCCAGTACTTC
D gene: TRBD1; V gene: TRBV19; J gene: TRBJ1-5; clone size: .; CDR3 protein: CASMDRGRGNQPQHF; CDR3 DNA: TGTGCCAGTATGGACAGGGGGCGAGGCAATCAGCCCCAGCATTTT
D gene: TRBD2; V gene: TRBV28; J gene: TRBJ2-5; clone size: once; CDR3 protein: CASIPSGRASGETQYF; CDR3 DNA: TGTGCCAGCATCCCCAGCGGGAGGGCCTCGGGAGAGACCCAGTACTTC
D gene: .; V gene: TRBV29-1; J gene: TRBJ2-1; clone size: .; CDR3 protein: CSVEGQLGSYNEQFF; CDR3 DNA: TGCAGCGTTGAGGGGCAGCTGGGCTCCTACAATGAGCAGTTCTTC
D gene: .; V gene: TRBV5-4; J gene: TRBJ1-1; clone size: .; CDR3 protein: CASSALEASEAFF; CDR3 DNA: TGTGCCAGCAGCGCTCTTGAGGCGAGTGAAGCTTTCTTT
D gene: .; V gene: TRBV30; J gene: TRBJ2-7; clone size: .; CDR3 protein: CAWSITGGGYEQYF; CDR3 DNA: TGTGCCTGGAGTATAACAGGGGGGGGCTACGAGCAGTACTTC
D gene: .; V gene: TRBV5-5; J gene: TRBJ2-5; clone size: .; CDR3 protein: CASSLQGTETQYF; CDR3 DNA: TGTGCCAGCAGCTTGCAGGGGACGGAGACCCAGTACTTC
D gene: TRBD1; V gene: TRBV7-9; J gene: TRBJ1-4; clone size: few; CDR3 protein: CASSFRGVSEKLFF; CDR3 DNA: TGTGCCAGCAGCTTCAGGGGGGTTAGTGAAAAACTGTTTTTT
D gene: .; V gene: TRBV25-1; J gene: TRBJ1-4; clone size: .; CDR3 protein: CASSDSTGRREKLFF; CDR3 DNA: TGTGCCAGCAGTGACTCCACAGGGAGAAGAGAAAAACTGTTTTTT
D gene: TRBD1; V gene: TRBV28; J gene: TRBJ1-1; clone size: .; CDR3 protein: CASSLGTGGLNTEAFF; CDR3 DNA: TGTGCCAGCAGTTTGGGGACAGGGGGATTGAACACTGAAGCTTTCTTT
D gene: .; V gene: TRBV19; J gene: TRBJ1-4; clone size: once; CDR3 protein: CASSLVREGEKLFF; CDR3 DNA: TGTGCCAGCTCCCTAGTAAGGGAGGGTGAAAAACTGTTTTTT
D gene: TRBD1; V gene: TRBV27; J gene: TRBJ1-1; clone size: .; CDR3 protein: CASSPIGPDREQAFF; CDR3 DNA: TGTGCCAGCAGTCCCATTGGGCCCGACAGGGAACAAGCTTTCTTT
D gene: .; V gene: TRBV6-4; J gene: TRBJ2-6; clone size: .; CDR3 protein: CASSDSDGRVTGANVLTF; CDR3 DNA: TGTGCCAGCAGTGACTCGGACGGCAGGGTGACCGGGGCCAACGTCCTGACTTTC
D gene: TRBD1; V gene: TRBV18; J gene: TRBJ2-3; clone size: .; CDR3 protein: CASSPLQGVTDTQYF; CDR3 DNA: TGTGCCAGCTCACCACTACAGGGGGTCACAGATACGCAGTATTTT
D gene: TRBD2; V gene: TRBV7-2; J gene: TRBJ2-1; clone size: .; CDR3 protein: CASSTIAGMSNEQFF; CDR3 DNA: TGTGCCAGCAGCACGATAGCGGGAATGAGTAATGAGCAGTTCTTC
D gene: TRBD1; V gene: TRBV5-4; J gene: TRBJ1-1; clone size: .; CDR3 protein: CASSQGQNPTEAFF; CDR3 DNA: TGTGCCAGCAGCCAGGGACAGAACCCTACTGAAGCTTTCTTT
D gene: .; V gene: TRBV7-2; J gene: TRBJ2-1; clone size: .; CDR3 protein: CASSFTSLTVYNEQFF; CDR3 DNA: TGTGCCAGCAGCTTTACTAGCCTTACTGTCTACAATGAGCAGTTCTTC
D gene: .; V gene: TRBV11-2; J gene: TRBJ2-7; clone size: .; CDR3 protein: CASSLRDIPLGEQYF; CDR3 DNA: TGTGCCAGCAGCCTCAGGGACATCCCCCTTGGCGAGCAGTACTTC
D gene: TRBD2; V gene: TRBV9; J gene: TRBJ2-7; clone size: .; CDR3 protein: CASSVAASGLYEQYF; CDR3 DNA: TGTGCCAGCAGCGTAGCGGCTAGCGGGTTATACGAGCAGTACTTC
D gene: .; V gene: TRBV10-3; J gene: TRBJ2-7; clone size: .; CDR3 protein: CAIREDSEQYF; CDR3 DNA: TGTGCCATCAGGGAGGACAGTGAGCAGTACTTC
D gene: TRBD1; V gene: TRBV2; J gene: TRBJ2-3; clone size: .; CDR3 protein: CASGRQGSTDTQYF; CDR3 DNA: TGTGCCAGCGGCCGACAGGGTAGCACAGATACGCAGTATTTT
D gene: TRBD1; V gene: TRBV29-1; J gene: TRBJ1-1; clone size: .; CDR3 protein: CSVETGTGNTEAFF; CDR3 DNA: TGCAGCGTTGAAACCGGGACAGGGAACACTGAAGCTTTCTTT
D gene: .; V gene: TRBV3-1/TRBV3-2; J gene: TRBJ2-7; clone size: once; CDR3 protein: CASSQDIQAGRYF; CDR3 DNA: TGTGCCAGCAGCCAAGATATTCAGGCCGGCAGGTACTTC
D gene: .; V gene: TRBV4-3; J gene: TRBJ2-1; clone size: .; CDR3 protein: CASSQDRGGSYNEQFF; CDR3 DNA: TGCGCCAGCAGCCAAGATCGGGGTGGCTCCTACAATGAGCAGTTCTTC
D gene: .; V gene: TRBV29-1; J gene: TRBJ1-3; clone size: .; CDR3 protein: CSVRGISGNTIYF; CDR3 DNA: TGCAGCGTCAGGGGAATCTCTGGAAACACCATATATTTT
D gene: TRBD2; V gene: TRBV30; J gene: TRBJ2-2; clone size: .; CDR3 protein: CAFSRTSVGTGELFF; CDR3 DNA: TGTGCCTTCTCTCGGACTAGCGTCGGCACCGGGGAGCTGTTTTTT
D gene: .; V gene: TRBV4-2; J gene: TRBJ1-5; clone size: .; CDR3 protein: CASSPRSSGNQPQHF; CDR3 DNA: TGTGCCAGCAGCCCTCGATCTTCAGGGAATCAGCCCCAGCATTTT
D gene: TRBD2; V gene: TRBV28; J gene: TRBJ2-1; clone size: .; CDR3 protein: CATGAGGPLEQFF; CDR3 DNA: TGTGCCACCGGGGCGGGAGGGCCCCTTGAGCAGTTCTTC
D gene: .; V gene: TRBV6-5; J gene: TRBJ1-1; clone size: .; CDR3 protein: CASRLDSLNTEAFF; CDR3 DNA: TGTGCCAGCAGACTGGACAGCCTGAACACTGAAGCTTTCTTT
D gene: .; V gene: TRBV5-1; J gene: TRBJ1-1; clone size: .; CDR3 protein: CASSSDSRGAFF; CDR3 DNA: TGCGCCAGCAGCTCGGACAGCCGGGGAGCTTTCTTT
D gene: .; V gene: TRBV6-5; J gene: TRBJ2-7; clone size: .; CDR3 protein: CASSYSRQVTYEQYF; CDR3 DNA: TGTGCCAGCAGTTACTCCAGACAGGTGACCTACGAGCAGTACTTC
D gene: TRBD1; V gene: TRBV2; J gene: TRBJ1-5; clone size: .; CDR3 protein: CASSGGQGNSNQPQHF; CDR3 DNA: TGTGCCAGCAGTGGGGGACAGGGAAATAGCAATCAGCCCCAGCATTTT
D gene: .; V gene: TRBV7-2; J gene: TRBJ1-5; clone size: .; CDR3 protein: CASSWDAGTNQPQHF; CDR3 DNA: TGTGCCAGCAGCTGGGATGCCGGGACTAATCAGCCCCAGCATTTT
D gene: TRBD1; V gene: TRBV27; J gene: TRBJ2-7; clone size: .; CDR3 protein: CASRPGPRDRGSHEQYF; CDR3 DNA: TGTGCCAGCAGACCCGGGCCCAGGGACAGGGGATCCCACGAGCAGTACTTC
D gene: .; V gene: TRBV11-3; J gene: TRBJ2-7; clone size: .; CDR3 protein: CASSRGASYEQYF; CDR3 DNA: TGTGCCAGCAGCCGTGGGGCCTCCTACGAGCAGTACTTC
D gene: .; V gene: TRBV11-1; J gene: TRBJ2-2; clone size: .; CDR3 protein: CASSLRRDTNTGELFF; CDR3 DNA: TGTGCCAGCAGCTTACGTCGGGACACTAACACCGGGGAGCTGTTTTTT
D gene: TRBD1; V gene: TRBV7-9; J gene: TRBJ1-2; clone size: .; CDR3 protein: CASSVGTVSQYYGYTF; CDR3 DNA: TGTGCCAGCAGCGTTGGGACAGTCAGCCAATACTATGGCTACACCTTC
D gene: TRBD1; V gene: TRBV24-1; J gene: TRBJ2-2; clone size: .; CDR3 protein: CATSDPGQGTGELFF; CDR3 DNA: TGTGCCACCAGTGATCCGGGACAGGGGACCGGGGAGCTGTTTTTT
D gene: TRBD1; V gene: TRBV19; J gene: TRBJ2-7; clone size: once; CDR3 protein: CATSGTGISYEQYF; CDR3 DNA: TGTGCCACTTCCGGGACAGGGATCTCCTACGAGCAGTACTTC
D gene: TRBD1; V gene: TRBV18; J gene: TRBJ2-7; clone size: .; CDR3 protein: CASSPGTGSYEQYF; CDR3 DNA: TGTGCCAGCTCACCCGGGACAGGGTCCTACGAGCAGTACTTC
D gene: .; V gene: TRBV5-1; J gene: TRBJ1-3; clone size: .; CDR3 protein: CASSLMARTTGNTIYF; CDR3 DNA: TGCGCCAGCAGCTTGATGGCCAGGACTACTGGAAACACCATATATTTT